A single sample is the source of the 13 T cell receptor beta chains below, sequenced in a study of response to subunit inactivated influenza vaccine listed by TCRdb under 2018. Library method: RT-PCR. Instrument on record: Illumina HiSeq 2500. The public reads were reanalyzed by TCRdb: fastp trimming at Q25, MiXCR alignment, in-frame beta chains only. Records with the same CDR3 protein are collapsed into one entry carrying the most frequent genes and DNA. For this sample the table gives around 580,000 distinct CDR3 sequences, of which 11% to 15% were detected only once. 11% of the sample is taken by the ten largest. The sequencing used PBMCs from blood, collected 11 to 12 days after vaccination. These receptors came from a man aged 50 to 60 who received an inactivated influenza vaccine. Donor details come from another sample of the same person, matched by shared clones.

The chain couples TRBV11-3 to TRBJ2-2; 10 nucleotides match TRBD1. CDR3 size: 16 residues. V shed 3 bases and J 1 base; nucleotides not matched to a gene: 2. Germline V gene sequence: CDR1 SGHNT, CDR2 YENEEA. CDR3 DNA: TGTGCCAGCAGCTTGACAGGGGGCCTGAACACCGGGGAGCTGTTTTTT. Translating gives CASSLTGGLNTGELFF.

This clonotype was detected a few times. The chain links TRBV2 to TRBJ2-5; 8 nucleotides line up with TRBD1. V shed 7 bases, J shed 3 bases, and the junction held 19 bases outside the gene matches. There are 18 residues in the CDR3. Germline values: CDR1 SNHLY, CDR2 FYNNEI. This chain's CDR3 is CASILGTGLLWGKETQYF. DNA of the CDR3: TGTGCCAGCATCCTCGGGACAGGCCTCCTGTGGGGCAAAGAGACCCAGTACTTC.

This clonotype came up a few times. This chain joins TRBV7-8 and TRBJ2-5; a possible D gene is TRBD1 (6 bases). The CDR3 contains 14 residues. CDR1 and CDR2 from the germline V gene are SGHVS and FQNEAQ. Trimming stripped 5 bases from V and 5 bases from J, with 15 bases between. CDR3 amino acids: CASSHRALGETQYF. DNA of the CDR3: TGTGCCAGCAGCCACAGGGCCCTAGGGGAGACCCAGTACTTC.

This clonotype was seen a few times. The V call is TRBV12-3 or TRBV12-4, the J call TRBJ2-2; D unresolved. CDR3 length equals 12 residues. V lost 8 bases and J lost 2, with 6 bases in between. The CDR3 sequence: CASPLNTGELFF. In DNA form, the CDR3 reads TGTGCCAGCCCACTAAACACCGGGGAGCTGTTTTTT.

In its sample, this clonotype was seen a few times. J is TRBJ2-7 and V is TRBV4-1; 9 nucleotides line up with TRBD1. With V trimmed by 1 base and J by 6 bases, 10 bases remained unmatched. CDR1 is MGHRA and CDR2 is YSYEKL in the germline V gene. The CDR3 contains 16 residues. The DNA of the CDR3 is TGCGCCAGCAGCCAAGGTCCGGGACAGGGCCCTCGCGAGCAGTACTTC. Translated, it gives CASSQGPGQGPREQYF.

In its sample, this clonotype was seen a few times. This rearrangement joins TRBV19 to TRBJ2-3; no clear D gene. V was cut by 9 bases and J by 2 bases, with 18 bases left in between. The CDR3 totals 15 residues. Per germline, CDR1 LNHDA and CDR2 SQIVND (reference sequence). Written as DNA, the CDR3 is TGTGCCAGCCAAATGGGGATCGGAACCACAGATACGCAGTATTTT. Protein sequence: CASQMGIGTTDTQYF.

In its sample, this clonotype was seen a few times. V is TRBV4-1 and J is TRBJ1-4; TRBD1 might be the D (6 bases). The CDR3 is 16 amino acids. Germline loops: CDR1 MGHRA, CDR2 YSYEKL. With 4 bases removed from V and 8 bases from J, the gap between germline ends came to 20 bases. DNA for the CDR3: TGCGCCAGCAGCCTCGGACGAGGGGGGGCGTCAGAAAAACTGTTTTTT. This codes for CASSLGRGGASEKLFF.

In its sample, this clonotype was seen a few times. J is TRBJ2-7 and V is TRBV4-3, with D maybe TRBD1 (5 bases). Germline-derived CDR1 and CDR2 are LGHNA and YSLEER. V lost 1 base and J lost 4, with 11 bases in between. The length of the CDR3 is 14 residues. The CDR3 here is CASSQGRALYEQYF. The CDR3 nucleotides read TGCGCCAGCAGCCAAGGCAGGGCCCTTTACGAGCAGTACTTC.

The V call is TRBV20-1, the J call TRBJ2-1; D is undetermined. The germline CDR1 and CDR2 sequences are DFQATT and SNEGSKA (reference sequence). CDR3 size: 15 residues. V lost 3 bases and J 9 bases, leaving 21 bases between the germline ends. CDR3 amino acids: CSASTPASFSGEQFF. The DNA for the CDR3 is TGCAGTGCTAGCACCCCGGCGTCGTTTTCCGGTGAGCAGTTCTTC.

The CDR3 bases are TGTGCCATCAGGGACACTAGGACAGGAACCTCGTATGGCTACACCTTC. Translation: CAIRDTRTGTSYGYTF. The chain combines TRBV10-3 with TRBJ1-2, with TRBD1 matching 7 bases. J was trimmed by 5 bases and V by 6 bases; bases with no gene match: 15. CDR3 length equals 16 residues. Germline V gene lookup returns CDR1 ENHRY and CDR2 SYGVKD.

Only a few counts were recorded for this clonotype. The chain recombines TRBV5-1 with TRBJ1-5, with 8 bases lining up with TRBD1. The CDR3 length is 13 residues. Germline-derived CDR1 and CDR2 are SGHRS and YFSETQ. The V gene end was trimmed by 3 bases and the J gene end by 5 bases; junction bases not matched to a gene: 1. CDR3 protein: CASSSDRDQPQHF. The CDR3 nucleotides are TGCGCCAGCAGCTCGGACAGGGATCAGCCCCAGCATTTT.

This clonotype was observed a handful of times. The chain links TRBV24-1 to TRBJ2-3; D perhaps matches TRBD2 (5 bases). Trimming pared 4 bases from V and 8 bases from J, leaving 9 bases between. The CDR3 has 12 amino acids. Germline CDR1 and CDR2: KGHDR and SFDVKD. The CDR3 loop reads CATSESGSTQYF. The CDR3 DNA sequence: TGTGCCACCAGTGAGTCGGGGAGTACGCAGTATTTT.

The chain combines TRBV5-1 with TRBJ2-7, with 13 bases aligning to TRBD2. With V trimmed by 4 bases and J by 2 bases, 9 bases remained unmatched. This CDR3 has 17 amino acids. Germline CDR1 reads SGHRS; CDR2 reads YFSETQ. The DNA for the CDR3 is TGCGCCAGCAGCCAAACCGGGACTAGCGGGGAACCCTACGAGCAGTACTTC. This encodes CASSQTGTSGEPYEQYF.